These T cell receptor beta chains were read from a single sample in a study of blood T cell repertoires in COVID-19. Using immunoSEQ multiplex PCR, the repertoire was profiled, and TCRdb retains in-frame clones only, with some absent. The sample has hundreds of thousands of clones, just under 90% seen once; the top ten hold around 9.3%. Sequencing was done on a sample of PBMCs or T cells enriched from blood (not recorded which). Receptors were obtained from a woman aged 45-65 years who had recovered from COVID-19. Both conserved end residues are part of each CDR3. A D gene is named only where the DNA matches it firmly. Clone size is stated in some rows and not others, as once, few, many or a class when expanded.

clone size: .; J gene: TRBJ1-6; V gene: TRBV10-3; D gene: .; CDR3 DNA: TGTGCCATCAGTGAGTCGCGGGGAAGCAATTCACCCCTCCACTTT; CDR3 protein: CAISESRGSNSPLHF
clone size: once; J gene: TRBJ2-2; V gene: TRBV29-1; D gene: TRBD2; CDR3 DNA: TGCGCAGAACTAGCGGGGAACACCGGGGAGCTGTTTTTT; CDR3 protein: CAELAGNTGELFF
clone size: .; J gene: TRBJ2-3; V gene: TRBV5-1; D gene: TRBD1; CDR3 DNA: TGCGCCAGCAGCTCCCCAGGGACAGGCTACACAGATACGCAGTATTTT; CDR3 protein: CASSSPGTGYTDTQYF
clone size: .; J gene: TRBJ2-7; V gene: TRBV7-2; D gene: .; CDR3 DNA: TGTGCCAGCAGCCCCGGGTATTACTACGAGCAGTACTTC; CDR3 protein: CASSPGYYYEQYF
clone size: .; J gene: TRBJ1-2; V gene: TRBV5-1; D gene: .; CDR3 DNA: TGCGCCAGCAGCTCACTGGAACAGGGCACCTATGGCTACACCTTC; CDR3 protein: CASSSLEQGTYGYTF
clone size: .; J gene: TRBJ2-1; V gene: TRBV4-2; D gene: .; CDR3 DNA: TGTGCCAGCAGCCAAGACGGTAGCTCCTACAATGAGCAGTTCTTC; CDR3 protein: CASSQDGSSYNEQFF
clone size: once; J gene: TRBJ1-5; V gene: TRBV18; D gene: .; CDR3 DNA: TGTGCCAGCTCTCATGACAGGAATCAGCCCCAGCATTTT; CDR3 protein: CASSHDRNQPQHF
clone size: .; J gene: TRBJ2-5; V gene: TRBV10-3; D gene: TRBD2; CDR3 DNA: TGTGCCATCAGTGGCGGACTAGCGGTTCAAGAGACCCAGTACTTC; CDR3 protein: CAISGGLAVQETQYF
clone size: .; J gene: TRBJ1-5; V gene: TRBV27; D gene: .; CDR3 DNA: TGTGCCAGCAGTGTGACGGGGTTGGGCAATCAGCCCCAGCATTTT; CDR3 protein: CASSVTGLGNQPQHF
clone size: .; J gene: TRBJ1-1; V gene: TRBV6-2/TRBV6-3; D gene: .; CDR3 DNA: TGTGCCAGCAGTTATAGCCACGGGGTGAGTTGGATGAACACTGAAGCTTTCTTT; CDR3 protein: CASSYSHGVSWMNTEAFF
clone size: .; J gene: TRBJ1-4; V gene: TRBV19; D gene: TRBD1; CDR3 DNA: TGTGCCTCCCGGGACAGGGGGCGAGGTGAAAAACTGTTTTTT; CDR3 protein: CASRDRGRGEKLFF
clone size: .; J gene: TRBJ1-3; V gene: TRBV5-1; D gene: TRBD1; CDR3 DNA: TGCGCCAGCAGCACGGGACAGTTCTCTGGAAACACCATATATTTT; CDR3 protein: CASSTGQFSGNTIYF
clone size: .; J gene: TRBJ1-5; V gene: TRBV6-5; D gene: .; CDR3 DNA: TGTGCCAGCAGCCGACGGAGGAGCAATCAGCCCCAGCATTTT; CDR3 protein: CASSRRRSNQPQHF
clone size: .; J gene: TRBJ2-7; V gene: TRBV5-4; D gene: .; CDR3 DNA: TGTGCCAGCAGCCAACTAGGAGGAGAGCAGTACTTC; CDR3 protein: CASSQLGGEQYF
clone size: .; J gene: TRBJ2-4; V gene: TRBV7-9; D gene: TRBD1; CDR3 DNA: TGTGCCAGCAGCACAAGACAGGGATCCAAAAACATTCAGTACTTC; CDR3 protein: CASSTRQGSKNIQYF
clone size: .; J gene: TRBJ1-2; V gene: TRBV18; D gene: .; CDR3 DNA: TGTGCCAGCTCACCACGGGGCACGGATGGCTACACCTTC; CDR3 protein: CASSPRGTDGYTF
clone size: .; J gene: TRBJ2-2; V gene: TRBV6-5; D gene: TRBD1; CDR3 DNA: TGTGCCAGCAGCGCCGGGACAGGGATGACCGGGGAGCTGTTTTTT; CDR3 protein: CASSAGTGMTGELFF
clone size: .; J gene: TRBJ1-2; V gene: TRBV9; D gene: TRBD1; CDR3 DNA: TGTGCCAGCAGCGTAGACCCCGTGACAGGGGGCGCCGGCTACACCTTC; CDR3 protein: CASSVDPVTGGAGYTF
clone size: once; J gene: TRBJ1-3; V gene: TRBV7-9; D gene: .; CDR3 DNA: TGTGCCAGCAGCTTAGTCGGGTCAGACAGATCCTCTGGAAACACCATATATTTT; CDR3 protein: CASSLVGSDRSSGNTIYF
clone size: once; J gene: TRBJ1-3; V gene: TRBV3-1/TRBV3-2; D gene: .; CDR3 DNA: TGTGCCAGCAGCCCGTCGACAGATCCTGGAAACACCATATATTTT; CDR3 protein: CASSPSTDPGNTIYF
clone size: .; J gene: TRBJ2-2; V gene: TRBV27; D gene: .; CDR3 DNA: TGTGCCAGCTGCCGGCTCGGGGGGGAGCTGTTTTTT; CDR3 protein: CASCRLGGELFF
clone size: once; J gene: TRBJ1-1; V gene: TRBV7-8; D gene: TRBD1; CDR3 DNA: TGTGCCAGCAGTCGGGGGGGGACAGGGAGAAGTTTGGGCACTGAAGCTTTCTTT; CDR3 protein: CASSRGGTGRSLGTEAFF
clone size: .; J gene: TRBJ1-1; V gene: TRBV19; D gene: .; CDR3 DNA: TGTGCCAGTAGTGCTGCGGTGACGAGGGGAGGGACTGAAGCTTTCTTT; CDR3 protein: CASSAAVTRGGTEAFF
clone size: .; J gene: TRBJ1-1; V gene: TRBV9; D gene: TRBD1; CDR3 DNA: TGTGCCAGCAGCAGGGGGCTGGAGGCTTTCTTT; CDR3 protein: CASSRGLEAFF
clone size: .; J gene: TRBJ1-2; V gene: TRBV10-3; D gene: .; CDR3 DNA: TGTGCCATCAGTGAGGGCGGGGTCTATGGCTACACCTTC; CDR3 protein: CAISEGGVYGYTF
clone size: .; J gene: TRBJ1-1; V gene: TRBV30; D gene: .; CDR3 DNA: TGTGCCTGGAGACAGGGCAGCACTGAAGCTTTCTTT; CDR3 protein: CAWRQGSTEAFF
clone size: .; J gene: TRBJ1-2; V gene: TRBV21-1; D gene: .; CDR3 DNA: TGTGCCAGCAGCAATTACCGGACAGGCTATGGCTACACCTTC; CDR3 protein: CASSNYRTGYGYTF
clone size: .; J gene: TRBJ1-4; V gene: TRBV30; D gene: .; CDR3 DNA: TGTGCCTGGCGAGGACTCGCGGGAAAACTGTTTTTT; CDR3 protein: CAWRGLAGKLFF
clone size: .; J gene: TRBJ1-1; V gene: TRBV20-1; D gene: TRBD1; CDR3 DNA: TGCAGTGCCGACAGGGGAACTGAAGCTTTCTTT; CDR3 protein: CSADRGTEAFF
clone size: .; J gene: TRBJ2-1; V gene: TRBV6-5; D gene: .; CDR3 DNA: TGTGCCAGCATTAAGGAGAAGATGGAGTTCTTC; CDR3 protein: CASIKEKMEFF
clone size: .; J gene: TRBJ1-1; V gene: TRBV19; D gene: .; CDR3 DNA: TGTGCCAGTACTCCAGGTCTACAGATGAACACTGAAGCTTTCTTT; CDR3 protein: CASTPGLQMNTEAFF
clone size: .; J gene: TRBJ1-1; V gene: TRBV14; D gene: .; CDR3 DNA: TGTGCCAGCAGCCCTTACAGGGAGAACACTGAAGCTTTCTTT; CDR3 protein: CASSPYRENTEAFF
clone size: .; J gene: TRBJ2-7; V gene: TRBV28; D gene: .; CDR3 DNA: TGTGCCAGCACCGCCCAGGAAGAAACCGCCTACGAGCAGTACTTC; CDR3 protein: CASTAQEETAYEQYF
clone size: .; J gene: TRBJ1-1; V gene: TRBV28; D gene: .; CDR3 DNA: TGTGCCGTTGGTAGAAACACTGAAGCTTTCTTT; CDR3 protein: CAVGRNTEAFF
clone size: .; J gene: TRBJ1-2; V gene: TRBV11-2; D gene: TRBD1; CDR3 DNA: TGTGCCAGCAGCTTAGGGGGCAGGGGGGTCTATGGCTACACCTTC; CDR3 protein: CASSLGGRGVYGYTF
clone size: .; J gene: TRBJ2-3; V gene: TRBV3-1/TRBV3-2; D gene: TRBD2; CDR3 DNA: TGTGCCAGCAGCCGCTCCGGACTAGCGGGGGGATCGGCCCGAGATACGCAGTATTTT; CDR3 protein: CASSRSGLAGGSARDTQYF
clone size: .; J gene: TRBJ1-1; V gene: TRBV25-1; D gene: .; CDR3 DNA: TGTGCCAGTCGGCAGGACACTGAAGCTTTCTTT; CDR3 protein: CASRQDTEAFF
clone size: .; J gene: TRBJ2-2; V gene: TRBV4-3; D gene: TRBD1; CDR3 DNA: TGCGCCAGCAGCCAAGAAAAGAACAGGGGTGGCACCGGGGAGCTGTTTTTT; CDR3 protein: CASSQEKNRGGTGELFF
clone size: .; J gene: TRBJ1-2; V gene: TRBV4-1; D gene: TRBD1; CDR3 DNA: TGCGCCAGCAGCCCGGGACAGGGGGCCCTAGCTAACTATGGCTACACCTTC; CDR3 protein: CASSPGQGALANYGYTF
clone size: .; J gene: TRBJ1-2; V gene: TRBV7-3; D gene: TRBD1; CDR3 DNA: TGTGCCAGCAGTCCACAGGGGCGAAATGGCTACACCTTC; CDR3 protein: CASSPQGRNGYTF
clone size: .; J gene: TRBJ1-1; V gene: TRBV7-3; D gene: .; CDR3 DNA: TGTGCCAGCAGCCGCGGGACGGCCGAGTCCGCTTTCTTT; CDR3 protein: CASSRGTAESAFF
clone size: .; J gene: TRBJ1-2; V gene: TRBV7-2; D gene: .; CDR3 DNA: TGTGCCAGCAGCTCCCGTTCCGGGATTCCTAGCAGTGGCTACACCTTC; CDR3 protein: CASSSRSGIPSSGYTF
clone size: .; J gene: TRBJ2-7; V gene: TRBV5-5; D gene: .; CDR3 DNA: TGTGCCAGCAGCTTGACAGGACTATATTCTTACGAGCAGTACTTC; CDR3 protein: CASSLTGLYSYEQYF
clone size: .; J gene: TRBJ2-1; V gene: TRBV7-9; D gene: TRBD1; CDR3 DNA: TGTGCCAGCAGCTTATTCGGGACAGGGGGCCTATACAATGAGCAGTTCTTC; CDR3 protein: CASSLFGTGGLYNEQFF
clone size: once; J gene: TRBJ1-1; V gene: TRBV7-2; D gene: TRBD1; CDR3 DNA: TGTGCCAGCACGGTACAGGGGGGGGCTGAAGCTTTCTTT; CDR3 protein: CASTVQGGAEAFF
clone size: .; J gene: TRBJ2-1; V gene: TRBV7-8; D gene: TRBD2; CDR3 DNA: TGTGCCAGCAGCTTAAGCGGGGGGACGTGGAATGAGCAGTTCTTC; CDR3 protein: CASSLSGGTWNEQFF
clone size: few; J gene: TRBJ1-6; V gene: TRBV3-1/TRBV3-2; D gene: .; CDR3 DNA: TGTGCCAGCAGCCAAGATGGTGGGTGGACAGTCGTCTATTCACCCCTCCACTTT; CDR3 protein: CASSQDGGWTVVYSPLHF
clone size: .; J gene: TRBJ1-5; V gene: TRBV30; D gene: .; CDR3 DNA: TGTGCCTGGAGACTGCAGGGCGGATTAAATCAGCCCCAGCATTTT; CDR3 protein: CAWRLQGGLNQPQHF
clone size: .; J gene: TRBJ1-1; V gene: TRBV7-9; D gene: .; CDR3 DNA: TGTGCCAGCAGCTTAAGTTTGTTTTTTGCAGGAAAAAACACTGAAGCTTTCTTT; CDR3 protein: CASSLSLFFAGKNTEAFF
clone size: .; J gene: TRBJ2-1; V gene: TRBV2; D gene: TRBD2; CDR3 DNA: TGTGCCAGCAGTGTTGAGCGGGGGCTACTCAATGAGCAGTTCTTC; CDR3 protein: CASSVERGLLNEQFF
clone size: .; J gene: TRBJ2-4; V gene: TRBV14; D gene: TRBD2; CDR3 DNA: TGTGCCAGCAGCCAAGATCACCTCTGGGGGAGGGACATTCAGTACTTC; CDR3 protein: CASSQDHLWGRDIQYF
clone size: once; J gene: TRBJ2-3; V gene: TRBV29-1; D gene: .; CDR3 DNA: TGCAGCGTCACAGGTAGCACAGATACGCAGTATTTT; CDR3 protein: CSVTGSTDTQYF